This T cell receptor (beta chain) was documented in a study of beta chain features in type 1 diabetes. Findings and limits, study-wide: Any HLA-type effect on TCRB rearrangement remained unresolved here. Among all four CD4+ subsets, Type 1 diabetes patients had TCRB CDR3s that were moderately but significantly shorter.

Since all of the isolated RNA was reverse transcribed, expressed TCRB transcripts were what got sequenced. The table came from immunoSEQ multiplex PCR; TCRdb's copy has only in-frame clones and leaves some out. The profile shows about 700,000 clones, roughly 12% of them singletons. With respect to this clone: As yet, its antigen is unknown.

Using CD45RO/CCR7/CD25/CD127/CD95/CD27, CD4+ naive, central memory, regulatory and stem cell-like memory cells were sorted. V was clipped by 1 base and J by 5 bases, with 15 bases between them. CDR1 and CDR2 from the germline V gene are MGHRA and YSYEKL. The CDR3 is made up of 16 amino acids. This clonotype originated in a man between 18 and 35 years old with type 1 diabetes. This rearrangement joins TRBV4-1 to TRBJ1-5; D remains unclear. Sample: naive CD4+ T cells from blood. Here the CDR3 reads CASSQVRVKGYQPQHF. In nucleotides, the CDR3 is TGCGCCAGCAGCCAAGTTCGTGTTAAAGGCTATCAGCCCCAGCATTTT.